Detailed here is one T cell receptor beta chain. Per the study methods: It was from reference gene primer amplification that nucleated cell counts were estimated. The data were produced by immunoSEQ multiplex PCR, yet TCRdb's version contains in-frame clones alone and is incomplete. V, J and clone size derive from that table, while D and trimming were established from the DNA sequence. The table includes approximately 57,000 clones, roughly 78% detected once. CDR1 and CDR2 from the germline V gene are LNHDA and SQIVND (reference sequence). The CDR3 spans 15 residues. Trimming pared 9 bases from V and 0 bases from J, leaving 14 bases between. The data are from a study of blood T cell repertoires in COVID-19. Overall study: There were acute and convalescent COVID-19 samples, and they came from the United States, Italy and Spain. PBMCs, B-cell-depleted T cells, or T cells were the source of the cDNA or gDNA that made up the material.

The chain joins TRBV19 to TRBJ2-2; TRBD2 might be the D (5 bases). Sequenced input: peripheral blood. The receptor was derived from an elderly woman with acute or convalescent COVID-19. Here the CDR3 DNA reads TGTGCCAGCCAAAGGAACGGGGCGAACACCGGGGAGCTGTTTTTT. As protein: CASQRNGANTGELFF.